This T cell receptor beta chain originates from a study of cytomegalovirus exposure and HLA in healthy donors. Study-wide results and limits: The authors later found TCR association rates varying by HLA locus, with DRB1 most and HLA-C fewest.

The PCR contained 60 Vbeta and 13 Jbeta primers. Using immunoSEQ multiplex PCR, the repertoire was profiled, and TCRdb retains in-frame clones only, with some absent. Of more than 150,000 clones detected, about four fifths appear once; the ten largest clones hold approximately 6%. Each donor's status was that of a healthy bone marrow donor. For this clone: Antigen: not known.

V was pared by 4 bases and J by 2 bases, with 12 bases between. This CDR3 comprises 14 residues. The germline V gene encodes CDR1 MDHEN and CDR2 SYDVKM. Sequencing was carried out using PBMCs. The receptor was isolated from a woman aged 30 to 39 in good health and CMV-seropositive. The chain combines TRBV28 with TRBJ2-7; possible D gene TRBD2, 5 bases. The CDR3 bases are TGTGCCAGCAGTTCCTTGACTATAGCCTACGAGCAGTACTTC. Translation: CASSSLTIAYEQYF. The complete variable domain, with remaining parts taken from reference TRBV28 and TRBJ2-7, reads DVKVTQSSRYLVKRTGEKVFLECVQDMDHENMFWYRQDPGLGLRLIYFSYDVKMKEKGDIPEGYSVSREKKERFSLILESASTNQTSMYLCASSSLTIAYEQYFGPGTRLTVT.